These T cell receptor beta chains were read from a single sample in a study of a mutant IDH1 vaccine in newly diagnosed glioma. Antigen specificity for these receptors is unknown. Sequencing used immunoSEQ multiplex PCR; TCRdb keeps in-frame clones, though not all of them. The sample lists 50,000 to 70,000 clones; 84% were seen once. Source: PBMCs, taken from a glioma patient whose treatment included an IDH1 peptide vaccine. These receptors were obtained from a man younger than 35 with glioma. Both conserved end residues are trimmed from each CDR3.

v_call: TRBV11-2
j_call: TRBJ1-4
cdr3_aa: ASSLEGGSGSNEKLF

v_call: TRBV5-1
j_call: TRBJ2-3
cdr3_aa: ASSLWSGGASTDTQY

v_call: TRBV30
j_call: TRBJ2-7
cdr3_aa: AWSSAYEQY

v_call: TRBV7-9
j_call: TRBJ1-2
cdr3_aa: ASSLESRRDAGYGYT

v_call: TRBV6-5
j_call: TRBJ1-3
cdr3_aa: ASSYGRDSGNTIY

v_call: TRBV5-6
j_call: -
cdr3_aa: ASREGHLSSYEQY

v_call: TRBV5-1
j_call: TRBJ1-2
cdr3_aa: ASTLTDVEGGYT

v_call: TRBV25-1
j_call: TRBJ2-2
cdr3_aa: ASSEKETGAPGELF

v_call: TRBV9
j_call: TRBJ2-5
cdr3_aa: ASSADRGISQETQY

v_call: TRBV5-1
j_call: TRBJ1-2
cdr3_aa: ASSLEPGGNYGYT

v_call: TRBV7-3
j_call: TRBJ2-3
cdr3_aa: ASSFGRGHSTDTQY

v_call: TRBV9
j_call: TRBJ2-2
cdr3_aa: ASSSGLGQGTGELF

v_call: TRBV5-1
j_call: TRBJ2-3
cdr3_aa: ASSPALASTDTQY

v_call: TRBV30
j_call: TRBJ2-1
cdr3_aa: AWSTTTNRGGEQF

v_call: TRBV4-3
j_call: TRBJ2-3
cdr3_aa: ASSQDRGLGRSTDTQY

v_call: TRBV19
j_call: TRBJ2-5
cdr3_aa: ASSNGTGALKTQY

v_call: TRBV4-2
j_call: TRBJ2-7
cdr3_aa: ASSQDLDRYEQY

v_call: TRBV7-6
j_call: TRBJ1-5
cdr3_aa: ASSPQGERSQPQH

v_call: TRBV15
j_call: TRBJ1-1
cdr3_aa: ATSPVGNTEAF

v_call: TRBV7-2
j_call: TRBJ2-3
cdr3_aa: ASSLLNTQY

v_call: TRBV18
j_call: TRBJ1-1
cdr3_aa: ASSLQQPLTGAVTEAF

v_call: TRBV10-3
j_call: TRBJ2-5
cdr3_aa: ATSQGTLSAETQY

v_call: TRBV29-1
j_call: TRBJ2-1
cdr3_aa: SVVAGSNEQF

v_call: TRBV29-1
j_call: TRBJ1-2
cdr3_aa: SVDITGWSGYT

v_call: TRBV5-1
j_call: TRBJ2-7
cdr3_aa: ASSLSPGQNYEQY

v_call: TRBV5-1
j_call: TRBJ2-1
cdr3_aa: ASSLLAGGPFFSYNEQF

v_call: TRBV10-3
j_call: TRBJ2-3
cdr3_aa: AISDSTSTDTQY

v_call: TRBV6-1
j_call: TRBJ1-5
cdr3_aa: ASKGPLNQPQH

v_call: TRBV6-6
j_call: TRBJ1-1
cdr3_aa: ASSYSGTGNEAF

v_call: TRBV7-9
j_call: TRBJ2-7
cdr3_aa: ASSLRTSGSSEQY

v_call: TRBV7-9
j_call: TRBJ2-1
cdr3_aa: ASSFPRASYNEQF

v_call: TRBV7-9
j_call: TRBJ2-7
cdr3_aa: ASSFDRGGDEQY

v_call: TRBV6-1
j_call: TRBJ1-3
cdr3_aa: ASSEAPMGSVSGNTIY

v_call: TRBV2
j_call: TRBJ2-7
cdr3_aa: ASRETGVKYEQY

v_call: TRBV4-1
j_call: TRBJ1-1
cdr3_aa: ASSPPGQPATEAF

v_call: TRBV27
j_call: TRBJ2-7
cdr3_aa: ASATRFPGLASYSYEQY

v_call: TRBV28
j_call: TRBJ1-5
cdr3_aa: ASLGGSEQPQH

v_call: TRBV9
j_call: TRBJ2-7
cdr3_aa: ASGGGVWNEQY

v_call: TRBV6-6
j_call: TRBJ2-3
cdr3_aa: ASSGIAGGPPDTQY

v_call: TRBV29-1
j_call: TRBJ2-7
cdr3_aa: SVSGTHSYEQY

v_call: TRBV29-1
j_call: TRBJ2-7
cdr3_aa: SVGRGNYEQY

v_call: TRBV5-8
j_call: TRBJ2-7
cdr3_aa: ASSSWGVGDEQY

v_call: TRBV19
j_call: TRBJ2-6
cdr3_aa: ASSRKVIQGAAGANVLT

v_call: TRBV7-9
j_call: TRBJ1-1
cdr3_aa: ASSFLTGANTEAF

v_call: TRBV15
j_call: TRBJ2-2
cdr3_aa: ATSRERASAGELF

v_call: TRBV6-6
j_call: TRBJ2-7
cdr3_aa: ASSYSGISYEQY

v_call: TRBV11-2
j_call: TRBJ2-1
cdr3_aa: ASRALRTSREQF

v_call: TRBV2
j_call: TRBJ2-1
cdr3_aa: ASSPGTSNPKQF